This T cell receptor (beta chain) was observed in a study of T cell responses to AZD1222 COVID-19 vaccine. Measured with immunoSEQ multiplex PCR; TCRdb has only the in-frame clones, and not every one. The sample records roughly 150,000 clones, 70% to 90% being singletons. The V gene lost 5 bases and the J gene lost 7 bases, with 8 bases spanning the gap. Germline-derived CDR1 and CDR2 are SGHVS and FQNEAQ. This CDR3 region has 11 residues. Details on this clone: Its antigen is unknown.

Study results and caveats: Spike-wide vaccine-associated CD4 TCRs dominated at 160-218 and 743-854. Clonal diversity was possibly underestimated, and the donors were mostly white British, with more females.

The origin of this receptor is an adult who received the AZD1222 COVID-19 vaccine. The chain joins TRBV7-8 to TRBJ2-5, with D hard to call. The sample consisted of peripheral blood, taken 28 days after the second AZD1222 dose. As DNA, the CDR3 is TGTGCCAGCAGCCCCTTGGGGACCCAGTACTTC. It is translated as CASSPLGTQYF.